The clone carrying this T cell receptor beta chain turned up a few times. In germline, CDR1 is ENHRY, CDR2 SYGVKD. V was clipped by 8 bases and J by 13 bases, with 20 bases between them. This CDR3 spans 12 amino acids. The sample comes from a study of Ad26.COV2.S vaccination and SARS-CoV-2 variants. The data were produced by immunoSEQ multiplex PCR, yet TCRdb's version contains in-frame clones alone and is incomplete. The sample lists roughly 390,000 clones, about nine tenths occurring once. The treatment denotes: around 19 received Ad26.COV2.S at low or high dose, single or two shots; about 5 received placebo; per-sample allocation not given. Sampling occurred on day 63 after the first vaccine or placebo injection.

The V call is TRBV10-3, the J call TRBJ1-2; possible D gene TRBD1, 6 bases. This TCR was recovered from a person aged 18 to 59 who received the Ad26.COV2.S COVID-19 vaccine or a placebo. The material was peripheral blood, obtained in a trial of Ad26.COV2.S vaccine versus placebo. In nucleotides, the CDR3 is TGTGCCATCCTAATTGGGCAAGGGGGTCTCACCTTC. Translating it yields CAILIGQGGLTF.